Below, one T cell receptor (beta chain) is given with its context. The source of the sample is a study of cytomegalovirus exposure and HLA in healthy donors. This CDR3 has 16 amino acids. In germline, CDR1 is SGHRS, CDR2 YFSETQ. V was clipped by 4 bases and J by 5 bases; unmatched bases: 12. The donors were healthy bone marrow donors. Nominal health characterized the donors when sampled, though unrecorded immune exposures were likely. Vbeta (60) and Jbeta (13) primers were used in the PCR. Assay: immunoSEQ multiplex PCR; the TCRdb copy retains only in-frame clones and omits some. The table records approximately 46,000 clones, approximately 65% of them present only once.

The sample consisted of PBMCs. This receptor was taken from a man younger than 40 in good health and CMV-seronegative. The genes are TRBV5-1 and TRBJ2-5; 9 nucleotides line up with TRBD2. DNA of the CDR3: TGCGCCAGCAGCACCCGCGGGGGGGCCAACGTTGAGACCCAGTACTTC. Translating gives CASSTRGGANVETQYF.